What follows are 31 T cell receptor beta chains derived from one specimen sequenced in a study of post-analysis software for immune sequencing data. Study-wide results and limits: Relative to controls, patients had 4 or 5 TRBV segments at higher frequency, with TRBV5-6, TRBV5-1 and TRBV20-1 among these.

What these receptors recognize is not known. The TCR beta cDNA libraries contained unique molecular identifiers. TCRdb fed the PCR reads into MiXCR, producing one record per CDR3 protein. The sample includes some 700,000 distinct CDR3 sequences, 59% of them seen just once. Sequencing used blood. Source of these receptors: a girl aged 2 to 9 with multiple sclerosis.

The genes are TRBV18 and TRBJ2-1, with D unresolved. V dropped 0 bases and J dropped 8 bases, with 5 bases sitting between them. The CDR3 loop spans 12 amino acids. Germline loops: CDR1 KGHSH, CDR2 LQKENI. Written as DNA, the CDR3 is TGTGCCAGCTCACCACCGGTCGATGAGCAGTTCTTC. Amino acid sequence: CASSPPVDEQFF.

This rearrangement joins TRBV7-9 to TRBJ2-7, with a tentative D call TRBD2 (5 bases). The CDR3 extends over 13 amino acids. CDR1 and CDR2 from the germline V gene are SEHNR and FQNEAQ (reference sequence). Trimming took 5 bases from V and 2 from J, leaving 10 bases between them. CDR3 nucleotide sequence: TGTGCCAGCAGCACCGACGGGACCTACGAGCAGTACTTC. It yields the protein CASSTDGTYEQYF.

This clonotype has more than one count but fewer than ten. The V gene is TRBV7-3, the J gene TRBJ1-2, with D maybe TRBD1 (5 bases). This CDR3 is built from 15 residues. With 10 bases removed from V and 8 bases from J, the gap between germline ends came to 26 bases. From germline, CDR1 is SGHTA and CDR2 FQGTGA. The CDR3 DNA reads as TGTGCCACCTTCAACGGGGACCACACCTCCCAGGGCTACACCTTC. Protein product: CATFNGDHTSQGYTF.

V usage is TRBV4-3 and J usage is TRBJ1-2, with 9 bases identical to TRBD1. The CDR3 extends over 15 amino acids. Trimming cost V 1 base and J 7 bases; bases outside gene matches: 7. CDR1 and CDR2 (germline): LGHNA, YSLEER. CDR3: CASSQVRDRDSGYTF. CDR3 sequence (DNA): TGCGCCAGCAGCCAAGTTCGGGACAGGGATTCTGGCTACACCTTC.

CDR3 region: CASRGQGQQYF. The CDR3 DNA reads TGCGCCAGCAGGGGACAGGGTCAGCAGTACTTC. The V call is TRBV10-1, the J call TRBJ2-7; 9 bases are shared with TRBD1. V lost 6 bases, J lost 8 bases, and 2 bases stayed unmatched. Germline CDR1 is WNHNN and CDR2 is SYGVQD (reference sequence). The CDR3 consists of 11 residues.

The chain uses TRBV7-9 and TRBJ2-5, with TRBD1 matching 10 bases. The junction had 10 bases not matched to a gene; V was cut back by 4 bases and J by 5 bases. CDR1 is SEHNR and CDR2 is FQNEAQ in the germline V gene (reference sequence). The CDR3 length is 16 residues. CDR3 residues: CASSSQDRGLPETQYF. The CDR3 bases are TGTGCCAGCAGCTCCCAGGACAGGGGGTTGCCGGAGACCCAGTACTTC.

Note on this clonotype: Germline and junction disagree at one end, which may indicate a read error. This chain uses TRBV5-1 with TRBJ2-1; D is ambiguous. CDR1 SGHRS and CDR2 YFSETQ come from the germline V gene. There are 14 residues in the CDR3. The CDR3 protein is CASSLAVGYNVQFF. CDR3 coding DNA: TGCGCCAGCAGCTTGGCCGTGGGGTACAATGTGCAGTTCTTC.

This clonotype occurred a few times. The CDR3 is CASSPRDRDTEAFF. The CDR3 DNA reads as TGTGCCAGCTCGCCCCGGGACAGGGACACTGAAGCTTTCTTT. V and J are TRBV18 and TRBJ1-1, with 9 bases lining up with TRBD1. Germline V gene sequence: CDR1 KGHSH, CDR2 LQKENI. The CDR3 has 14 residues. V lost 6 bases, J lost 3 bases, and 5 bases stayed unmatched.

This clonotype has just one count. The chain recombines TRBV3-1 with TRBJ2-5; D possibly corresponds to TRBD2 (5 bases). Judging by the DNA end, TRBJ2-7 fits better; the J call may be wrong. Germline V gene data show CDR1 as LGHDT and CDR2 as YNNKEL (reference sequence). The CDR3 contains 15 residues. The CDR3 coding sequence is TGTGCCAGCAGCCAAGTAAGAGGGAAGGGCTACGAGCAGTACTTC. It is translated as CASSQVRGKGYEQYF.

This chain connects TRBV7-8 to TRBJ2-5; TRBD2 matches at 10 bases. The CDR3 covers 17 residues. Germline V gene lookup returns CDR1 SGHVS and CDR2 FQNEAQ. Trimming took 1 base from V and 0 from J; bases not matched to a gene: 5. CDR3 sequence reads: CASSLGLAGAYQETQYF. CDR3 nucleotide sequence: TGTGCCAGCAGCTTAGGGCTAGCGGGGGCATACCAAGAGACCCAGTACTTC.

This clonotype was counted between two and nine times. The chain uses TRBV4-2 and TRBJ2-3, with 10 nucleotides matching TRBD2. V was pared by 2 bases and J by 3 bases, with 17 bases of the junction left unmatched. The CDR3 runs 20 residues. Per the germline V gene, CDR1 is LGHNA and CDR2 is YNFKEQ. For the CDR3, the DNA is TGTGCCAGCAGCCAAATATCTAGCGGGGGCTCCCTGACACTAACAGATACGCAGTATTTT. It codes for CASSQISSGGSLTLTDTQYF.

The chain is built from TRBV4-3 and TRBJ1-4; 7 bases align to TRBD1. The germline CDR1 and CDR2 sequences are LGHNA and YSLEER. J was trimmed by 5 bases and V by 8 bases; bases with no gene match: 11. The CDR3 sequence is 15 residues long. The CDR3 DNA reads TGCGCCAGCCGGGGACCGGGACAGTCAAATGAAAAACTGTTTTTT. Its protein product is CASRGPGQSNEKLFF.

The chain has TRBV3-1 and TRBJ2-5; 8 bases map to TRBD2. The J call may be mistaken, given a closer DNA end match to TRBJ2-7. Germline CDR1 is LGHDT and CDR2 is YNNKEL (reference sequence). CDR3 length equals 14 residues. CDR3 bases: TGTGCCAGCAGCCTTTTGGACGGGGGGGACGAGCAGTACTTC. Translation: CASSLLDGGDEQYF.

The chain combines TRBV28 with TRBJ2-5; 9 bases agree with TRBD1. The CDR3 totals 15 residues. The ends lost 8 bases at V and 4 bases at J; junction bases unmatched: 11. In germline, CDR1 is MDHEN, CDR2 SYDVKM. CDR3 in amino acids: CASSLQGALGETQYF. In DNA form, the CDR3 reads TGTGCCAGCTCTCTACAGGGGGCTCTGGGAGAGACCCAGTACTTC. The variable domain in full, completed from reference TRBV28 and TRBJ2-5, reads DVKVTQSSRYLVKRTGEKVFLECVQDMDHENMFWYRQDPGLGLRLIYFSYDVKMKEKGDIPEGYSVSREKKERFSLILESASTNQTSMYLCASSLQGALGETQYFGPGTRLLVL.

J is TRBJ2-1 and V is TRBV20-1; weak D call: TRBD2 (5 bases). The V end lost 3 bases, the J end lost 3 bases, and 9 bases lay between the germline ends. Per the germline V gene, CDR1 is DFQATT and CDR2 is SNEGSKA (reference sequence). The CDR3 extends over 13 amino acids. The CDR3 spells CSARDWNYNEQFF. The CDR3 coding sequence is TGCAGTGCTAGGGACTGGAACTACAATGAGCAGTTCTTC.

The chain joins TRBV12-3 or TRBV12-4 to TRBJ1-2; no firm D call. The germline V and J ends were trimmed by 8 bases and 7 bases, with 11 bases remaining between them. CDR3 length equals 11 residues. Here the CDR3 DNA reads TGTGCCAGCCCCTCCCTGGGTGGCTACACCTTC. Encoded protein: CASPSLGGYTF.

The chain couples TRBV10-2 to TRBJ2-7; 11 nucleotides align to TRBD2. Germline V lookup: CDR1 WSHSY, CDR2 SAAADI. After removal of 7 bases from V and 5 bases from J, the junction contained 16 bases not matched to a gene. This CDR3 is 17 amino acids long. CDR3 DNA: TGCGCCAGCACCCCAAATAGCGGGAGGGAACCCACCGACGAGCAGTACTTC. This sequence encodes CASTPNSGREPTDEQYF.

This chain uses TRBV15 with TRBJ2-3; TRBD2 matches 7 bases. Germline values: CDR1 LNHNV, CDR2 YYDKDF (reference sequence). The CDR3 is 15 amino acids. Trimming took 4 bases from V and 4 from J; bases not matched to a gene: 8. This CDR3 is CATSTRGRGSDTQYF. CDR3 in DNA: TGTGCCACCAGCACTCGAGGGCGGGGGTCAGATACGCAGTATTTT.

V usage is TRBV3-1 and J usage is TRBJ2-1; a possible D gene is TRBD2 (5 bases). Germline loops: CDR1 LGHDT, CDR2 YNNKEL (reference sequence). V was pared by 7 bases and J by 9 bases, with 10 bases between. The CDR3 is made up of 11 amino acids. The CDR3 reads CASIDRGEQFF. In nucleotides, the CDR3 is TGTGCCAGCATAGATCGGGGTGAGCAGTTCTTC.

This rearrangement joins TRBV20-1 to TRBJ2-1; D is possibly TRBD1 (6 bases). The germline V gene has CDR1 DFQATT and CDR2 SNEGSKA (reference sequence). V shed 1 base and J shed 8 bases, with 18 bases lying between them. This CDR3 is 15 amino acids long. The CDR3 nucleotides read TGCAGTGCTAGAGCAGGGGCCGGGGCGGACTATGAGCAGTTCTTC. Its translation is CSARAGAGADYEQFF.

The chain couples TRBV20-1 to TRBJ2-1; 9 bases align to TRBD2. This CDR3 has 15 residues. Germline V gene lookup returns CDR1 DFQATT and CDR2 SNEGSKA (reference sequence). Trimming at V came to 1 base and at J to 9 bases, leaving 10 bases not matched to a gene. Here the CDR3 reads CSARALAGIVSEQFF. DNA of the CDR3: TGCAGTGCTAGAGCTCTAGCGGGAATAGTCAGTGAGCAGTTCTTC.

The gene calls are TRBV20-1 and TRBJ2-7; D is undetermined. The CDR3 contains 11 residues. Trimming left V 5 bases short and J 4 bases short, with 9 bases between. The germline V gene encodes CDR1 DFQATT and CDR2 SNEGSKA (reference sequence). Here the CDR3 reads CSAADRYEQYF. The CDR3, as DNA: TGCAGTGCTGCGGATAGGTACGAGCAGTACTTC.

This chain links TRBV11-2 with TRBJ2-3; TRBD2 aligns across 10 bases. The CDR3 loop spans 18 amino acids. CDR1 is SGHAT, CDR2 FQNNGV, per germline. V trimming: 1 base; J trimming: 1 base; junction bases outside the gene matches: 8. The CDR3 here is CASSLGPSGGIRTDTQYF. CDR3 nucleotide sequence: TGTGCCAGCAGCTTAGGGCCTAGCGGGGGTATACGCACAGATACGCAGTATTTT.

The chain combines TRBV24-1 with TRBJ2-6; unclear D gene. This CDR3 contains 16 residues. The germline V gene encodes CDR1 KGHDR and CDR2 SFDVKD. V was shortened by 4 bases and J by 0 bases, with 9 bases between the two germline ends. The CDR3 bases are TGTGCCACCAGTGAGCCCGCGAGCTCTGGGGCCAACGTCCTGACTTTC. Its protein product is CATSEPASSGANVLTF.

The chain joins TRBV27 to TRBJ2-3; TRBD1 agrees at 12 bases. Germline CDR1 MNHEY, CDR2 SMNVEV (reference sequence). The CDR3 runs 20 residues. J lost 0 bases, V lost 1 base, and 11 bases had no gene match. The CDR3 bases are TGTGCCAGCAGTTTATGGGGGACAGGGGGCGCAGGTAGTAGCACAGATACGCAGTATTTT. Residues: CASSLWGTGGAGSSTDTQYF.

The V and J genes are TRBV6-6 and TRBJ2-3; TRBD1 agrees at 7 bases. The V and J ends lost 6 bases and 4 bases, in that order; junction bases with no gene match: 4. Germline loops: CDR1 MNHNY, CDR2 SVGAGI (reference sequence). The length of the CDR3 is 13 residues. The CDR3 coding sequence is TGTGCCAGCAGAGGGACAGTCGCAGATACGCAGTATTTT. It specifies CASRGTVADTQYF.

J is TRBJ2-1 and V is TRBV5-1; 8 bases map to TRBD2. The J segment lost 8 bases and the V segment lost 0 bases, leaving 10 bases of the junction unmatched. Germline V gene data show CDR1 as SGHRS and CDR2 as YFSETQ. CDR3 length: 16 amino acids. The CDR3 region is CASSLGAGGAFDEQFF. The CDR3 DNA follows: TGCGCCAGCAGCTTGGGAGCCGGGGGGGCTTTCGATGAGCAGTTCTTC.

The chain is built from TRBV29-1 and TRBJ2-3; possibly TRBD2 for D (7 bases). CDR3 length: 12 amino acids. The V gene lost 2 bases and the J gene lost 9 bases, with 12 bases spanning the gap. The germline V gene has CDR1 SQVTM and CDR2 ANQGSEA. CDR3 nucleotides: TGCAGCGTTGAAAGGGAGGGGACAACGCAGTATTTT. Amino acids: CSVEREGTTQYF.

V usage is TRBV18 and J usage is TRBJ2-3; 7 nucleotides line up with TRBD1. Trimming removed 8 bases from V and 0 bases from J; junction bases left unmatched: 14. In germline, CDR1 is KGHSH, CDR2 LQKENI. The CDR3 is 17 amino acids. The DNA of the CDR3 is TGTGCCAGCCCACGCAATAGACAGGGAAGGAGCACAGATACGCAGTATTTT. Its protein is CASPRNRQGRSTDTQYF.

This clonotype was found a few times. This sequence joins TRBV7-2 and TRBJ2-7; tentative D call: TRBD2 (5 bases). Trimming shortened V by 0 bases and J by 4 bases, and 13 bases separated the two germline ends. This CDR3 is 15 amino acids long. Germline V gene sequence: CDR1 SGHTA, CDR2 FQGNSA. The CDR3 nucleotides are TGTGCCAGCAGCTTAGCAGCTCGGGGAAATTACGAGCAGTACTTC. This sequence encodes CASSLAARGNYEQYF. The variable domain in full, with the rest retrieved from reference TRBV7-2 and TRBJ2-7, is GAGVSQSPSNKVTEKGKDVELRCDPISGHTALYWYRQSLGQGLEFLIYFQGNSAPDKSGLPSDRFSAERTGGSVSTLTIQRTQQEDSAVYLCASSLAARGNYEQYFGPGTRLTVT.

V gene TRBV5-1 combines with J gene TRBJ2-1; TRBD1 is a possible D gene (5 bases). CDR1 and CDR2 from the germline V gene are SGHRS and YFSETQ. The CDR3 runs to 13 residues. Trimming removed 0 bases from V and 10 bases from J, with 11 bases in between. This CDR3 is CASSLEGSGEQFF. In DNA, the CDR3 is TGCGCCAGCAGCTTGGAGGGGTCCGGCGAGCAGTTCTTC. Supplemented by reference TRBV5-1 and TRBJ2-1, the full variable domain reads KAGVTQTPRYLIKTRGQQVTLSCSPISGHRSVSWYQQTPGQGLQFLFEYFSETQRNKGNFPGRFSGRQFSNSRSEMNVSTLELGDSALYLCASSLEGSGEQFFGPGTRLTVL.